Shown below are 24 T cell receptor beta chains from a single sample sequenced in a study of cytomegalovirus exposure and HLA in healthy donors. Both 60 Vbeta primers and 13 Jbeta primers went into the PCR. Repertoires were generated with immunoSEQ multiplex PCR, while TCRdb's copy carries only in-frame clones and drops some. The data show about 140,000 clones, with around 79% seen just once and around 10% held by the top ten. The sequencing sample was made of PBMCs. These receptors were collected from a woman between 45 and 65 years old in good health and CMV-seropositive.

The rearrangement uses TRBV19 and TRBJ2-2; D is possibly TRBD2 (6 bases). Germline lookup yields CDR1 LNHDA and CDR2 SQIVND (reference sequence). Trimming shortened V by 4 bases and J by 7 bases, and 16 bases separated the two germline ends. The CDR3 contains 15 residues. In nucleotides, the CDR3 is TGTGCCAGTAGTAGGGCAGGAGGGTTTTACGGGGAGCTGTTTTTT. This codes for CASSRAGGFYGELFF.

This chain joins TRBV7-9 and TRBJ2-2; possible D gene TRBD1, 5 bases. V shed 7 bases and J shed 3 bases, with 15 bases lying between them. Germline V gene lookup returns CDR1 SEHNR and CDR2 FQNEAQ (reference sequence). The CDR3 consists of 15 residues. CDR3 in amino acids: CASNPGGAYTGELFF. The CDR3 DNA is TGTGCCAGCAACCCCGGTGGGGCCTACACCGGGGAGCTGTTTTTT.

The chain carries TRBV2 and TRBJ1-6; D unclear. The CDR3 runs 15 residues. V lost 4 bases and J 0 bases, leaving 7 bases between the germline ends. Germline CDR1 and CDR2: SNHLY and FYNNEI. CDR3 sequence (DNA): TGTGCCAGCAGTGGTGAGAGCTCCTATAATTCACCCCTCCACTTT. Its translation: CASSGESSYNSPLHF.

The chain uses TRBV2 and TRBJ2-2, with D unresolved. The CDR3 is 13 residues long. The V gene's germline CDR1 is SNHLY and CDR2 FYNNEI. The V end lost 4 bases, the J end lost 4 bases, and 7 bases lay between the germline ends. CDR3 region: CASSVLSTGELFF. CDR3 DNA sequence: TGTGCCAGCAGTGTGTTGAGCACCGGGGAGCTGTTTTTT.

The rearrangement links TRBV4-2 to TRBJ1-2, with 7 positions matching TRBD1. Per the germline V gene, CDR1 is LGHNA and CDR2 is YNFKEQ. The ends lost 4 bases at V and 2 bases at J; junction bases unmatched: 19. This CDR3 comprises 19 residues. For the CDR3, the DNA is TGTGCCAGCAGCCGAGACCTCAGAACGACGGACAGGTCCAACTATGGCTACACCTTC. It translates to CASSRDLRTTDRSNYGYTF.

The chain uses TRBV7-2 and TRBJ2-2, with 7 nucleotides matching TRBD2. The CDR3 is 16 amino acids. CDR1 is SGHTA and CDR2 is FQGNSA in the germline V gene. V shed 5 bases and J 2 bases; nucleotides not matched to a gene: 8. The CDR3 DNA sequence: TGTGCCAGCAGCCCTGCAGGGAGGGGAAACACCGGGGAGCTGTTTTTT. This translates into CASSPAGRGNTGELFF.

The CDR3: CASSYSTGGYEQYF. DNA for the CDR3: TGTGCCAGCAGTTACTCTACAGGTGGCTACGAGCAGTACTTC. The J gene is TRBJ2-7, the V gene TRBV6-5; D may be TRBD1 (5 bases). V gave up 0 bases and J gave up 3 bases, with 9 bases separating them. The CDR3 is 14 amino acids. The V gene's germline CDR1 is MNHEY and CDR2 SVGAGI.

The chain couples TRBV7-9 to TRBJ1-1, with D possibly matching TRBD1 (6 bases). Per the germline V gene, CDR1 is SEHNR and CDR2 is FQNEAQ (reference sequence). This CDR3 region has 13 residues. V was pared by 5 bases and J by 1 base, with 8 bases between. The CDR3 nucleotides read TGTGCCAGCAGCCCCAGGGGGAACACTGAAGCTTTCTTT. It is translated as CASSPRGNTEAFF.

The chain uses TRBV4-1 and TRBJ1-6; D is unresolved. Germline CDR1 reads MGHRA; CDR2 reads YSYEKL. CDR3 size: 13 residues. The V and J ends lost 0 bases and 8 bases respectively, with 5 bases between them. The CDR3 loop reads CASSQDSDSPLHF. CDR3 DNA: TGCGCCAGCAGCCAAGATTCCGATTCACCCCTCCACTTT.

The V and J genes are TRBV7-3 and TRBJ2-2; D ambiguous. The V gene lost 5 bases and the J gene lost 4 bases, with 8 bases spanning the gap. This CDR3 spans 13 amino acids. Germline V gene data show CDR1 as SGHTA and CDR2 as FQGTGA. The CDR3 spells CASSTQSTGELFF. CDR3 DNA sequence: TGTGCCAGCAGCACACAGAGCACCGGGGAGCTGTTTTTT. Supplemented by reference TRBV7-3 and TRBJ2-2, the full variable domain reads GAGVSQTPSNKVTEKGKYVELRCDPISGHTALYWYRQSLGQGPEFLIYFQGTGAADDSGLPNDRFFAVRPEGSVSTLKIQRTERGDSAVYLCASSTQSTGELFFGEGSRLTVL.

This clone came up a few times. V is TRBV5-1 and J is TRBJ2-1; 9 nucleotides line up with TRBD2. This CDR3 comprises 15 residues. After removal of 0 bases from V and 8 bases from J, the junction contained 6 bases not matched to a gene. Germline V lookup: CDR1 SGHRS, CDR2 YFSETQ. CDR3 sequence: CASSLVLAGRDEQFF. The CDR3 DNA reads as TGCGCCAGCAGCTTGGTTCTAGCGGGGCGGGATGAGCAGTTCTTC.

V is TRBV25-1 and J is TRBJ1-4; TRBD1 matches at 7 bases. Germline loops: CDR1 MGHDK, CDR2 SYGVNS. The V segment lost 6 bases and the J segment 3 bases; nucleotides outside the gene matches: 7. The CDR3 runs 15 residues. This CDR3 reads CASRSRDRANEKLFF. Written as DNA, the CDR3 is TGTGCCAGCAGGTCAAGGGACAGAGCTAATGAAAAACTGTTTTTT.

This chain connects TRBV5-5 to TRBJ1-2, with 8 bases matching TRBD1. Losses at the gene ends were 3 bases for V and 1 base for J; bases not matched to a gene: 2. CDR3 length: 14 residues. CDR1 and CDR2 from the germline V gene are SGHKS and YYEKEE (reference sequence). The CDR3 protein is CASSYTGGNYGYTF. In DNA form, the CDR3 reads TGTGCCAGCAGCTACACAGGGGGTAACTATGGCTACACCTTC.

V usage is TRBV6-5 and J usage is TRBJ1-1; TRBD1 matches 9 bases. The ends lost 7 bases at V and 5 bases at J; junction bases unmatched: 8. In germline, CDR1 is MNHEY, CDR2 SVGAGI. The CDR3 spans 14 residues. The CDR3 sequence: CASTKQGARTEAFF. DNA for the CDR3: TGTGCCAGCACAAAACAGGGGGCGCGGACTGAAGCTTTCTTT.

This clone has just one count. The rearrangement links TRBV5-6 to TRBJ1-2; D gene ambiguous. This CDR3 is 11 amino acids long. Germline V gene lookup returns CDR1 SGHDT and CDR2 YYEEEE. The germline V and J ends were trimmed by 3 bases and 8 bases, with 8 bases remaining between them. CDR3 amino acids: CASSSQNGYTF. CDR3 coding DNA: TGTGCCAGCAGCTCACAGAACGGCTACACCTTC.

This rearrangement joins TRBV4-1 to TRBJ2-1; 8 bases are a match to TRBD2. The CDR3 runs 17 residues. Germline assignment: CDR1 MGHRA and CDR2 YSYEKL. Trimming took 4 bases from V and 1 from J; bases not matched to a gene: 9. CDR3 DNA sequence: TGCGCCAGCAGCCCCCGGGGGGAGCGGGGGTCCTACAATGAGCAGTTCTTC. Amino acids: CASSPRGERGSYNEQFF.

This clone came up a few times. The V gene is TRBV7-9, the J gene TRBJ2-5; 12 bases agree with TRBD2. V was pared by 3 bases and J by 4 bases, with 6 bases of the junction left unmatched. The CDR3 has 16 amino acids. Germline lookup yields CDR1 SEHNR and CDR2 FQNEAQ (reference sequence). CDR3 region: CASSLGGLAGSETQYF. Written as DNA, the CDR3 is TGTGCCAGCAGCTTGGGTGGACTAGCGGGGTCAGAGACCCAGTACTTC.

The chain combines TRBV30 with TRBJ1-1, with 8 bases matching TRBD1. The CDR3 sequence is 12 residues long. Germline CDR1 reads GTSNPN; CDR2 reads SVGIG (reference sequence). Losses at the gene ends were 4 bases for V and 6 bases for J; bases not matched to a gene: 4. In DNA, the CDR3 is TGTGCCTGGACCCACAGGGGGTCTGAAGCTTTCTTT. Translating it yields CAWTHRGSEAFF.

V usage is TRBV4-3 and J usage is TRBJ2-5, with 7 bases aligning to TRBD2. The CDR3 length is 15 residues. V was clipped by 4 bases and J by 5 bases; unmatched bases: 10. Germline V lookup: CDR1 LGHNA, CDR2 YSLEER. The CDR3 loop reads CASSLTSPFGETQYF. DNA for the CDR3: TGCGCCAGCAGCCTGACTAGCCCGTTCGGGGAGACCCAGTACTTC.

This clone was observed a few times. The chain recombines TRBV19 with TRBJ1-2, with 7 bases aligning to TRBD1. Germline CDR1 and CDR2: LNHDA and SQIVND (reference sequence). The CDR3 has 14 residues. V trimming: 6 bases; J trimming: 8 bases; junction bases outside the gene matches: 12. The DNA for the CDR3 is TGTGCCAGTAGAGAACAGGGGCGCCAAGAGGGCTACACCTTC. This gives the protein CASREQGRQEGYTF.

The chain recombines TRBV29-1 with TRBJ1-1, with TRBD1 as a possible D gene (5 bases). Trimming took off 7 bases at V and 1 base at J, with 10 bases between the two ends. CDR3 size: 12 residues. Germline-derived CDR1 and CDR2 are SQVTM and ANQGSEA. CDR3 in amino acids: CSAGGGNTEAFF. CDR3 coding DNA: TGCAGCGCCGGGGGGGGGAACACTGAAGCTTTCTTT.

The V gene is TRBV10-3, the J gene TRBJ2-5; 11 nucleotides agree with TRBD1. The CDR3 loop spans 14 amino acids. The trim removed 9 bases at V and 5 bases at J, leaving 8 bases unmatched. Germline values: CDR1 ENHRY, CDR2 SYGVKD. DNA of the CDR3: TGTGCCATGGGGACAGGGGGTGTGTCGGAGACCCAGTACTTC. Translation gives CAMGTGGVSETQYF.

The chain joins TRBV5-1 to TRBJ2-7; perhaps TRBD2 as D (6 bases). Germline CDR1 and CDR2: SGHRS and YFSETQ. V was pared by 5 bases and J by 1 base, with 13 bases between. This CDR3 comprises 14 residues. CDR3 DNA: TGCGCCAGCAGTACGGGGGACGGGTCCTACGAGCAGTACTTC. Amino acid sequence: CASSTGDGSYEQYF.

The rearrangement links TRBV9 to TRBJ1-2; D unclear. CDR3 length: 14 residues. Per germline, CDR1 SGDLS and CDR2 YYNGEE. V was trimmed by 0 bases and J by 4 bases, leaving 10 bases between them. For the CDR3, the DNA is TGTGCCAGCAGCGTAGATGAGAGCCGCTATGGCTACACCTTC. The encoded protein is CASSVDESRYGYTF.